Sequencing of this TCR beta chain was carried out in a study of identical twins (dated by TCRdb to the mid-2010s). For the wider study: To test whether fetal clonotypes persist, this study deep-sequenced TCR alpha and beta repertoires from monozygotic twins, from unrelated adults of various ages, and from cord blood. To rule out contamination, replicate twin experiments were performed at different times with different library preparation protocols. Study-wide conclusions, independent of this receptor: In monozygotic twins, out-of-frame TCR alpha sharing was systematically underestimated by recombination models, although the models agreed with sharing between unrelated individuals. Excess twin sharing in beta out-of-frame sequences was weaker because fewer shared sequences lowered the signal-to-noise ratio. Because the same donors could not be followed over many years, the conclusions relied on cross-sectional statistical analysis. Zero-insertion analyses could be partly confounded by invariant T cells such as MAIT and iNKT, though diverse VJ usage argued against such confounding for most clonotypes. Compared with coincidental sharing between unrelated individuals, out-of-frame TCR alpha sequences shared between twins showed an excess of sequences with low generation probability. Abundant cord blood beta clonotypes carried fewer insertions; young adult naive repertoires showed a weaker similar trend, while memory repertoires showed none.

Libraries were constructed by 5' RACE. Data came from an Illumina HiSeq 2000. Template switching introduced a universal primer binding site; the final cDNA contained a unique molecular identifier, enabling accurate counting of TCR cDNA molecules. Specific primers in the conserved constant-segment region were used to synthesize first-strand cDNA for the TCR alpha and beta chains. To control for contamination, every cDNA library was double barcoded, receiving both a SMART-Mk sample barcode and Illumina barcodes. TruSeq adapter sequences and Illumina sample barcodes were added in two successive PCR steps. The TCR alpha and beta cDNA libraries were sequenced on the Illumina HiSeq platform using custom primers. From the authors' description of their analysis: MiGEC was used to process raw reads and extract unique molecular identifiers, and MiXCR was used to find CDR3 positions. For each individual, recombination models were inferred using an EM algorithm with the repgenHMM and IGoR tools. The analysis of shared clonotypes was done with the tcR package in R, with sharing normalized by the product of cloneset sizes. To study raw recombination free of thymic and clonal selection effects, out-of-frame nonproductive sequences were analyzed. The public reads were quality trimmed at Q25 with fastp and then assembled into clones with MiXCR by TCRdb, keeping productive beta chains. One record per CDR3 amino acid sequence lists the most common genes and DNA. The V and J calls were determined by TCRdb, not by the authors. Across this sample there are hundreds of thousands of distinct CDR3 sequences, with 11% to 15% seen only once. 7% to 9% of the sample rests with the top ten.

This clonotype came up a few times. What this receptor recognizes is not known. Per-base qualities were not stored, and no clone one base away is much larger. All donors were healthy Caucasians. Miltenyi CD45RO+ enrichment and human naive T-cell isolation kits were used to isolate memory (CD45RO+) and naive T cells from PBMC. The receptor was isolated from a woman aged 18-29 years in good health. Specimen: memory (CD45RO+) T cells sorted from blood. This specimen's cell subset or site label, per the study, means: CD45RO+ enriched T cells.

CDR3 sequence: CASSPHIGAGSYNEQFF. The DNA reads TGTGCCAGCAGCCCACATATTGGAGCGGGCTCCTACAATGAGCAGTTCTTC. The chain joins TRBV11-2 to TRBJ2-1, and TRBD2 may be the D gene, going by 6 matching bases. Measured from the cysteine to the phenylalanine, the CDR3 is 17 residues long. The DNA shown is the 51-base CDR3, in frame from base 1. Deletion took 5 bases off V and 0 bases off J, with a span of 17 bases between the germline ends. Based on the germline V gene, the CDR1 and CDR2 sequences are SGHAT and FQNNGV. The full variable domain, with segments outside the CDR3 supplied by the reference TRBV11-2 and TRBJ2-1 proteins, appears as EAGVAQSPRYKIIEKRQSVAFWCNPISGHATLYWYQQILGQGPKLLIQFQNNGVVDDSQLPKDRFSAERLKGVDSTLKIQPAKLEDSAVYLCASSPHIGAGSYNEQFFGPGTRLTVL.